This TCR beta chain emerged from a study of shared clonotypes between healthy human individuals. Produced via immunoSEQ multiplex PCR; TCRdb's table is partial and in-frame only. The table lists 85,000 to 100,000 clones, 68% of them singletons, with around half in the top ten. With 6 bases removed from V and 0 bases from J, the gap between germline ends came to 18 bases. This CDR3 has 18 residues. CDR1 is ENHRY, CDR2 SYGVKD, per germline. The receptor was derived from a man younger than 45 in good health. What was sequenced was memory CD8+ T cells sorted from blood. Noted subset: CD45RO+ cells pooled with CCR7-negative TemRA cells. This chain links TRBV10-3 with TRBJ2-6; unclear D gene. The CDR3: CAIRSLKGEDSGANVLTF. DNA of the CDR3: TGTGCCATCAGATCCCTAAAAGGTGAAGACTCTGGGGCCAACGTCCTGACTTTC.